This T cell receptor (beta chain) is from a study of blood T cell repertoires in COVID-19. Background on the study: The study drew acute and convalescent COVID-19 samples from the United States, Italy and Spain. The cDNA or gDNA used as material had been derived from T cells, B-cell-depleted T cells, or PBMCs.

In the study's own analysis: Amplification of reference gene primers was used by the study to estimate nucleated cell counts. TCRdb keeps only in-frame clones here, not all; method: immunoSEQ multiplex PCR. V and J calls plus clone size are reproduced from that table; the DNA served to infer D and trimming. There are about 150,000 clones in the sample; approximately 78% occur only once, and roughly 1.5% lies in the top ten. This CDR3 spans 15 amino acids. Germline CDR1 is LNHNV and CDR2 is YYDKDF (reference sequence). V was pared by 0 bases and J by 6 bases, with 14 bases between. Sequencing was carried out using peripheral blood. J is TRBJ1-1 and V is TRBV15, with D perhaps matching TRBD1 (5 bases). The receptor was isolated from an elderly man with acute or convalescent COVID-19. The CDR3 nucleotides are TGTGCCACCAGCAGAGATGTCTCAGGGAATGCTGAAGCTTTCTTT. Its protein is CATSRDVSGNAEAFF.